This T cell receptor beta chain emerged from a study of monozygotic twins with inflammatory bowel disease. Points from the study as a whole: Discordant twins had repertoire similarity that did not differ from that of concordant twins, possibly from limited power. Healthy co-twins had higher TCRbeta inverse Simpson diversity than their IBD twins. IBD patients shared fewer clonotypes with others than healthy twins, especially with disease activity.

Template switching added UMIs carrying a 6-nucleotide sample barcode. TCRdb re-called the 5' RACE reads, yielding one record per CDR3 amino acid sequence without DNA. The ten most abundant clones cover around 7% of a sample with 150,000 to 200,000 distinct CDR3 sequences. CDR1 SGHNT and CDR2 YYREEE come from the germline V gene (reference sequence). The CDR3 runs 17 residues. Worth noting for this clonotype: Its matching antigen is unknown.

The sequence came from a human donor with ulcerative colitis or Crohn's disease, or a healthy co-twin of an affected twin (not recorded which). The V gene is TRBV5-4, the J gene TRBJ2-5; TCRdb's assignment of TRBD2 cannot be checked, as there is no DNA. Sequencing was done on a sample of blood. Here the CDR3 reads CASSLWGASGSKETQYF.